Following are 32 T cell receptor beta chains from one sample sequenced in a study of lymphopenia after photon versus proton radiotherapy. This table comes from immunoSEQ multiplex PCR, and its TCRdb copy is limited to in-frame clones, with some not included. The data contain approximately 150,000 clones, less than 90% of them singletons. Here the sequenced sample was peripheral blood, taken from a patient treated with photon-based radiotherapy. The receptors here all came from a man between 45 and 60 years old with gastric cancer.

This chain connects TRBV10-3 to TRBJ2-3, with D hard to call. Germline V CDR1 and CDR2: ENHRY, SYGVKD. V lost 10 bases and J 0 bases, leaving 11 bases between the germline ends. The CDR3 is 13 residues long. The CDR3 nucleotides are TGTGCCACATTAGCCCCCAGCACAGATACGCAGTATTTT. This gives the protein CATLAPSTDTQYF.

The chain employs TRBV4-3 and TRBJ2-7; no reliable D call. Trimming shortened V by 0 bases and J by 7 bases, and 10 bases separated the two germline ends. Germline CDR1 LGHNA, CDR2 YSLEER. This CDR3 comprises 13 residues. CDR3 protein: CASSQETFSEQYF. The CDR3, as DNA: TGCGCCAGCAGCCAAGAGACCTTCTCTGAGCAGTACTTC.

The chain recombines TRBV6-5 with TRBJ1-4, with 7 bases lining up with TRBD1. Germline assignment: CDR1 MNHEY and CDR2 SVGAGI. The CDR3 consists of 15 residues. V shed 6 bases and J 6 bases; nucleotides not matched to a gene: 10. Here the CDR3 DNA reads TGTGCCAGCAGACGCCACAGGGGTGATCATGAAAAACTGTTTTTT. Protein: CASRRHRGDHEKLFF.

The table lists this clone with a count of one. V usage is TRBV5-6 and J usage is TRBJ1-1; possible D gene TRBD1, 6 bases. This CDR3 has 14 residues. Per the germline V gene, CDR1 is SGHDT and CDR2 is YYEEEE. Trimming stripped 3 bases from V and 10 bases from J, with 19 bases between. The DNA of the CDR3 is TGTGCCAGCAGCTCCAGAAACGGACAGCTTGGAGCTTTCTTT. Translated, it gives CASSSRNGQLGAFF.

The chain joins TRBV30 to TRBJ2-7; D could derive from TRBD1 or TRBD2 (5 bases each). Trimming removed 3 bases at V and 3 bases at J, with 12 bases between. There are 13 residues in the CDR3. The germline V gene encodes CDR1 GTSNPN and CDR2 SVGIG (reference sequence). The CDR3 here is CAWRGRGDYEQYF. For the CDR3, the DNA is TGTGCCTGGAGGGGGCGAGGGGACTACGAGCAGTACTTC.

This sequence joins TRBV11-2 and TRBJ2-2; either TRBD1 or TRBD2 may fit D (5 bases each). CDR3 length: 15 amino acids. Deletions cut 4 bases from V and 4 bases from J, with 13 bases between. Looked up from germline, CDR1 is SGHAT and CDR2 is FQNNGV. The CDR3 DNA is TGTGCCAGCAGCTCTCCGGGACGCAGCACCGGGGAGCTGTTTTTT. Residues: CASSSPGRSTGELFF. Drawing the rest from reference TRBV11-2 and TRBJ2-2, the complete variable domain is EAGVAQSPRYKIIEKRQSVAFWCNPISGHATLYWYQQILGQGPKLLIQFQNNGVVDDSQLPKDRFSAERLKGVDSTLKIQPAKLEDSAVYLCASSSPGRSTGELFFGEGSRLTVL.

The gene calls are TRBV5-6 and TRBJ2-1; D is unresolved. V lost 1 base, J lost 2 bases, and 7 bases lay in between. Germline CDR1 SGHDT, CDR2 YYEEEE. This CDR3 contains 14 residues. CDR3 amino acids: CASSLRTAYNEQFF. The CDR3 nucleotides read TGTGCCAGCAGCTTGAGGACGGCCTACAATGAGCAGTTCTTC.

This chain joins TRBV19 and TRBJ2-3, with 8 bases identical to TRBD2. The germline V gene encodes CDR1 LNHDA and CDR2 SQIVND (reference sequence). V shed 5 bases and J 3 bases; nucleotides not matched to a gene: 4. This CDR3 is built from 14 residues. DNA of the CDR3: TGTGCCAGTAGTTGGCGGGAGGAGACAGATACGCAGTATTTT. It translates to CASSWREETDTQYF.

The chain combines TRBV6-6 with TRBJ2-7; tentatively, D is TRBD1 (5 bases). Looked up from germline, CDR1 is MNHNY and CDR2 is SVGAGI (reference sequence). V was shortened by 6 bases and J by 1 base, with 13 bases between the two germline ends. This CDR3 is 14 amino acids long. The CDR3 nucleotides are TGTGCCAGCAGACAACAGGTCGTATCCTACGAGCAGTACTTC. As protein: CASRQQVVSYEQYF.

The rearrangement joins TRBV9 to TRBJ2-3; 7 bases map to TRBD2. CDR1 is SGDLS, CDR2 YYNGEE, per germline. The CDR3 runs 15 residues. Trimming removed 1 base from V and 6 bases from J; junction bases left unmatched: 8. CDR3 loop: CASSVTAGWSDTQYF. CDR3 DNA sequence: TGTGCCAGCAGCGTAACAGCGGGATGGTCTGATACGCAGTATTTT.

The chain links TRBV6-6 to TRBJ2-7; TRBD2 matches 8 bases. Germline CDR1 is MNHNY and CDR2 is SVGAGI (reference sequence). The CDR3 length is 13 residues. Trimming at V came to 6 bases and at J to 3 bases, leaving 4 bases not matched to a gene. The CDR3 DNA reads TGTGCCAGCAGCTCAAGCGGGAGCTACGAGCAGTACTTC. Its translation: CASSSSGSYEQYF.

The V and J genes are TRBV9 and TRBJ2-7, with no clear D. The CDR3 is 12 amino acids. The germline V gene encodes CDR1 SGDLS and CDR2 YYNGEE. V gave up 4 bases and J gave up 4 bases, with 9 bases separating them. CDR3 sequence: CASSPRCYEQYF. CDR3 nucleotide sequence: TGTGCCAGCAGCCCCCGGTGTTACGAGCAGTACTTC.

The chain uses TRBV7-2 and TRBJ2-5; 10 bases fit TRBD2. V was pared by 2 bases and J by 5 bases, with 11 bases of the junction left unmatched. The germline gives CDR1 SGHTA, CDR2 FQGNSA. The CDR3 consists of 17 residues. CDR3 nucleotide sequence: TGTGCCAGCAGCTTAAGGACCCCTAGCGGGAGTAGGGAGACCCAGTACTTC. This encodes CASSLRTPSGSRETQYF. Full variable domain (missing parts from reference TRBV7-2 and TRBJ2-5): GAGVSQSPSNKVTEKGKDVELRCDPISGHTALYWYRQSLGQGLEFLIYFQGNSAPDKSGLPSDRFSAERTGGSVSTLTIQRTQQEDSAVYLCASSLRTPSGSRETQYFGPGTRLLVL.

The chain recombines TRBV7-9 with TRBJ2-3; no clear D. CDR3 length: 11 residues. V lost 5 bases, J lost 3 bases, and 3 bases lay in between. CDR1 and CDR2 (germline): SEHNR, FQNEAQ (reference sequence). The CDR3 DNA is TGTGCCAGCAGCCAAACAGATACGCAGTATTTT. Encoded protein: CASSQTDTQYF.

The chain recombines TRBV5-1 with TRBJ2-5, with 10 bases matching TRBD2. The length of the CDR3 is 14 residues. Germline values: CDR1 SGHRS, CDR2 YFSETQ. V gave up 4 bases and J gave up 1 base; unmatched junction bases: 1. CDR3 sequence (DNA): TGCGCCAGCAGCCGACTAGCGGGCCAAGAGACCCAGTACTTC. Encoded protein: CASSRLAGQETQYF.

The V gene is TRBV30, the J gene TRBJ1-4; 8 bases agree with TRBD1. J lost 7 bases, V lost 2 bases, and 9 bases had no gene match. CDR1 is GTSNPN, CDR2 SVGIG, per germline (reference sequence). The CDR3 is 15 amino acids. The CDR3 reads CAWSPPDRVGEKLFF. CDR3 DNA: TGTGCCTGGAGTCCCCCGGACAGGGTCGGTGAAAAACTGTTTTTT.

The CDR3 DNA sequence: TGTGCCAGCAGTTTATCAGTATCGGGAACGGGTGAAGCTTTCTTT. It codes for CASSLSVSGTGEAFF. The chain links TRBV27 to TRBJ1-1; D gene unclear. CDR1 is MNHEY and CDR2 is SMNVEV in the germline V gene (reference sequence). The ends were cut back, 0 bases at V and 7 bases at J, with 15 bases in the middle. This CDR3 spans 15 amino acids.

V gene TRBV18 combines with J gene TRBJ2-3; D is uncertain. The CDR3 is 14 amino acids. The germline V and J ends were trimmed by 4 bases and 0 bases, with 8 bases remaining between them. CDR1 is KGHSH, CDR2 LQKENI, per germline. CDR3 in DNA: TGTGCCAGCTCACGACAAGGGAGCACAGATACGCAGTATTTT. Its translation is CASSRQGSTDTQYF.

This sequence joins TRBV9 and TRBJ2-3, with D hard to call. V lost 3 bases and J 0 bases, leaving 14 bases between the germline ends. Germline values: CDR1 SGDLS, CDR2 YYNGEE. The CDR3 sequence is 16 residues long. The CDR3 DNA reads as TGTGCCAGCAGCGACCCCGTCATCTCTAGCACAGATACGCAGTATTTT. It specifies CASSDPVISSTDTQYF.

Worth noting for this clone: Other DNA sequences from this sample encode an identical CDR3 as well. The rearrangement uses TRBV5-1 and TRBJ1-1, with TRBD1 as a possible D gene (6 bases). The CDR3 extends over 14 amino acids. The V end lost 0 bases, the J end lost 1 base, and 7 bases lay between the germline ends. Germline V lookup: CDR1 SGHRS, CDR2 YFSETQ. In DNA, the CDR3 is TGCGCCAGCAGCTTGGCAGGGGCGAACACTGAAGCTTTCTTT. Protein product: CASSLAGANTEAFF.

J is TRBJ1-3 and V is TRBV7-8; 8 bases are a match to TRBD1. The V gene end was trimmed by 2 bases and the J gene end by 0 bases; junction bases not matched to a gene: 12. The V gene's germline CDR1 is SGHVS and CDR2 FQNEAQ. The CDR3 is 19 amino acids. CDR3 coding DNA: TGTGCCAGCAGCTTACCAGGGGGCTTCTATCGATCCTCTGGAAACACCATATATTTT. Translation gives CASSLPGGFYRSSGNTIYF.

The CDR3 region is CSVLGQSNVLTF. The CDR3 DNA sequence: TGCAGCGTTTTGGGTCAGAGCAACGTCCTGACTTTC. The rearrangement links TRBV29-1 to TRBJ2-6; D gene unclear. V dropped 5 bases and J dropped 9 bases, with 11 bases sitting between them. Looked up from germline, CDR1 is SQVTM and CDR2 is ANQGSEA. This CDR3 has 12 amino acids.

The chain has TRBV19 and TRBJ2-4; D is ambiguous. The CDR3 spans 13 residues. The V gene's germline CDR1 is LNHDA and CDR2 SQIVND (reference sequence). Deletions cut 3 bases from V and 6 bases from J, with 9 bases between. This chain's CDR3 is CASSMGIGNIQYF. The CDR3 DNA sequence: TGTGCCAGTAGTATGGGGATTGGAAACATTCAGTACTTC.

The rearrangement uses TRBV28 and TRBJ2-7; 10 bases align to TRBD2. This CDR3 has 15 residues. Germline assignment: CDR1 MDHEN and CDR2 SYDVKM. The V gene end was trimmed by 2 bases and the J gene end by 0 bases; junction bases not matched to a gene: 1. The DNA for the CDR3 is TGTGCCAGCAGTTTAAGCGGGAGGGGCTCCTACGAGCAGTACTTC. Translating it yields CASSLSGRGSYEQYF.

The CDR3 here is CASSPRLLAGHIDTQYF. The CDR3 DNA follows: TGCGCCAGCAGCCCTCGCCTACTAGCGGGACATATAGATACGCAGTATTTT. J is TRBJ2-3 and V is TRBV5-1; TRBD2 matches at 10 bases. The CDR3 spans 17 residues. Germline lookup yields CDR1 SGHRS and CDR2 YFSETQ. J lost 5 bases, V lost 4 bases, and 13 bases had no gene match.

The chain employs TRBV11-3 and TRBJ2-2; tentatively, D is TRBD1 (7 bases). Trimming shortened V by 4 bases and J by 1 base, and 10 bases separated the two germline ends. The CDR3 extends over 15 amino acids. Germline V gene lookup returns CDR1 SGHNT and CDR2 YENEEA. CDR3 amino acids: CASSSGGLNTGELFF. The DNA of the CDR3 is TGTGCCAGCAGCTCAGGGGGGCTGAACACCGGGGAGCTGTTTTTT.

The chain couples TRBV5-1 to TRBJ2-3; 9 bases line up with TRBD2. The CDR3 runs 17 residues. From germline, CDR1 is SGHRS and CDR2 YFSETQ. V shed 1 base and J 2 bases; nucleotides not matched to a gene: 8. The CDR3 is CASSLYNVAGVTDTQYF. The CDR3 DNA follows: TGCGCCAGCAGCTTGTATAATGTAGCGGGAGTCACAGATACGCAGTATTTT.

The chain carries TRBV21-1 and TRBJ2-4; the table's D call TRBD1 went unverified against the DNA. TRBV21-1 is given as a pseudogene. This CDR3 is built from 16 residues. CDR3 DNA sequence: TGTGCCAGCAGCAAAAAAGGGACAGGGAGAGGTGGCATTCAGTACTTC. Its protein is CASSKKGTGRGGIQYF.

The chain employs TRBV6-5 and TRBJ2-7, with a tentative D call TRBD2 (6 bases). Germline V gene data show CDR1 as MNHEY and CDR2 as SVGAGI. This CDR3 comprises 15 residues. Between the trimmed V and J ends, which lost 0 bases and 6 bases, there was a span of 15 bases. Written as DNA, the CDR3 is TGTGCCAGCAGTTACTCCCGAGAGGGAGGCGTCGAGCAGTACTTC. It is translated as CASSYSREGGVEQYF.

The rearrangement uses TRBV27 and TRBJ2-3; D might be TRBD2 (5 bases). CDR3 length: 15 residues. Germline CDR1 reads MNHEY; CDR2 reads SMNVEV (reference sequence). V was cut by 1 base and J by 4 bases, with 12 bases left in between. The CDR3, as DNA: TGTGCCAGCAGTTTATACCCCCTGCGGGCAGATACGCAGTATTTT. Encoded protein: CASSLYPLRADTQYF.

Of note for this clone: The sample has other DNA sequences that encode this CDR3 too. The chain couples TRBV9 to TRBJ2-7; 10 nucleotides agree with TRBD1. Germline assignment: CDR1 SGDLS and CDR2 YYNGEE. This CDR3 comprises 16 residues. V was clipped by 3 bases and J by 6 bases; unmatched bases: 12. The CDR3 region is CASSASIGQGEAEQYF. In DNA form, the CDR3 reads TGTGCCAGCAGCGCGTCAATAGGACAGGGGGAGGCCGAGCAGTACTTC. The full variable domain, rest sourced from reference TRBV9 and TRBJ2-7, is DSGVTQTPKHLITATGQRVTLRCSPRSGDLSVYWYQQSLDQGLQFLIQYYNGEERAKGNILERFSAQQFPDLHSELNLSSLELGDSALYFCASSASIGQGEAEQYFGPGTRLTVT.

This chain uses TRBV18 with TRBJ2-7; tentative D call: TRBD1 (6 bases). Germline V lookup: CDR1 KGHSH, CDR2 LQKENI. This CDR3 spans 14 amino acids. V shed 2 bases and J shed 3 bases, with 11 bases lying between them. Here the CDR3 DNA reads TGTGCCAGCTCACCAGGGACACTAAACTACGAGCAGTACTTC. Amino acid sequence: CASSPGTLNYEQYF. The full variable domain, rest sourced from reference TRBV18 and TRBJ2-7, is NAGVMQNPRHLVRRRGQEARLRCSPMKGHSHVYWYRQLPEEGLKFMVYLQKENIIDESGMPKERFSAEFPKEGPSILRIQQVVRGDSAAYFCASSPGTLNYEQYFGPGTRLTVT.